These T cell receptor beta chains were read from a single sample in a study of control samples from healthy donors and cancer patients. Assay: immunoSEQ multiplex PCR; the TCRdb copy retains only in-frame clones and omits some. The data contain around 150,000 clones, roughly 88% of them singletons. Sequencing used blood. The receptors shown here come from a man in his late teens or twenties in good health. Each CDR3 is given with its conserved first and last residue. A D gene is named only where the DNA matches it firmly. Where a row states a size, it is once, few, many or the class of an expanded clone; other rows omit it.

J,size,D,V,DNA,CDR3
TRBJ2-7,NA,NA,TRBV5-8,TGTGCCAGCAGCTTAGGCGGGAACCTCTACGAGCAGTACTTC,CASSLGGNLYEQYF
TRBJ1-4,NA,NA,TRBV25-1,TGTGCCAGCAGTGAATTCGCAGGGGCAGGGAATGAAAAACTGTTTTTT,CASSEFAGAGNEKLFF
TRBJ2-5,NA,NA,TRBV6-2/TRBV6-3,TGTGCCAGCAGTTACGGCGATTTACGAGAGACCCAGTACTTC,CASSYGDLRETQYF
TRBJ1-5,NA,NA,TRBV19,TGTGCCAGTAGTACTTCCCGGTCCAGCAATCAGCCCCAGCATTTT,CASSTSRSSNQPQHF
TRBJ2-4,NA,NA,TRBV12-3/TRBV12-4,TGTGCCAGCAGTCACCCGGCAAACATTCAGTACTTC,CASSHPANIQYF
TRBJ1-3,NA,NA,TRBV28,TGTGCCAGCAGCTCCGGGGGTGGAAACACCATATATTTT,CASSSGGGNTIYF
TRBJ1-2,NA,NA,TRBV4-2,TGTGCCAGCAGCCAAGTGGTGAGCAGCGTCGGTGGCTACACCTTC,CASSQVVSSVGGYTF
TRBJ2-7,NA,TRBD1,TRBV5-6,TGTGCCAGCAGAGCCGGGACAGAAGCATACGAGCAGTACTTC,CASRAGTEAYEQYF
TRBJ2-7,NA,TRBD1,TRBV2,TGTGCCAGCAGCCCGATGGGACAGGGGATTGGGGAGCAGTACTTC,CASSPMGQGIGEQYF
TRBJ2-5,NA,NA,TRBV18,TGTGCCAGCTCACTTACATTAGGGGAGACCCAGTACTTC,CASSLTLGETQYF
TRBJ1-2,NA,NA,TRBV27,TGTGCCAGCAGTTTACAGGGGAGGGTGGGCTACACCTTC,CASSLQGRVGYTF
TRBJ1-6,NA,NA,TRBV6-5,TGTGCCAGCAGCCGCAAGGGGAATAATTCACCCCTCCACTTT,CASSRKGNNSPLHF
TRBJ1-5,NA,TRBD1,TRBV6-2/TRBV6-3,TGTGCCAGCAGCCCTTTAGTCCTTTTCGGACAGGCCATTGCCTTCTATAGCAATCAGCCCCAGCATTTT,CASSPLVLFGQAIAFYSNQPQHF
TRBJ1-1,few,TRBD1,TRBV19,TGTGCCAGTAGTACTTGGACAGGGACCATGAACACTGAAGCTTTCTTT,CASSTWTGTMNTEAFF
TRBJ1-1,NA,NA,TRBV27,TGTGCCAGCAGTTTAGGTTCGGGCCGTCTTCTCTCCGGTTCTGAAGCTTTCTTT,CASSLGSGRLLSGSEAFF
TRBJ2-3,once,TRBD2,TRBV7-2,TGTGCCAGCAGCTTATCGGTCGGGGGGGCCCGGAAGCAGTATTTT,CASSLSVGGARKQYF
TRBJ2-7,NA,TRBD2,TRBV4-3,TGCGCCAGCAGCCAAGGGCGGGGGACCTACGAGCAGTACTTC,CASSQGRGTYEQYF
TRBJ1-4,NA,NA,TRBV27,TGTGCCAGCAGTGCGGACGCAACTAATGAAAAACTGTTTTTT,CASSADATNEKLFF
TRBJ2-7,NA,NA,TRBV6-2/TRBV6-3,TGTGCCAGCAGTTACTCCGGACAGAGCCTGGCCTCCTACGAGCAGTACTTC,CASSYSGQSLASYEQYF
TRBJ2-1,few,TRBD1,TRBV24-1,TGTGCCACCAGTGTTACGGGACAGTTAAATGAGCAGTTCTTC,CATSVTGQLNEQFF
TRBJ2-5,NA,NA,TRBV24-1,TGTGCCACCAGTGACCCTGGCGGTAGGGAGACCCAGTACTTC,CATSDPGGRETQYF
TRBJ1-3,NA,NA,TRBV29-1,TGCAGCGTAGACCAAGGAAACACCATATATTTT,CSVDQGNTIYF
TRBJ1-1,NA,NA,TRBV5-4,TGTGCCAGCAGGGGGGGGATTCGGAGGAACACTGAAGCTTTCTTT,CASRGGIRRNTEAFF
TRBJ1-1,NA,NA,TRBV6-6,TGTGCCAGCAGTTCCCCGGAGGGGGGGCGAGGTGAAGCTTTCTTT,CASSSPEGGRGEAFF
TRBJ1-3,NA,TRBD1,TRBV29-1,TGCAGCGTCACGGGACAGAGGAAAAACACCATATATTTT,CSVTGQRKNTIYF
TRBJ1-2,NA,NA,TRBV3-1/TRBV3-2,TGTGCCAGCAGCCGGACGGTGAACTATGGCTACACCTTC,CASSRTVNYGYTF
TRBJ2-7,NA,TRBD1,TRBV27,TGTGCCAGCAGGTCTCTGGCCCCCGGGACAGGGAGGTACGAGCAGTACTTC,CASRSLAPGTGRYEQYF
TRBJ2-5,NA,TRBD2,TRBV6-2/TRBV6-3,TGTGCCAGCAGTTCTGCTAGCGGCCAAGAGACCCAGTACTTC,CASSSASGQETQYF
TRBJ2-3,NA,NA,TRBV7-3,TGTGCCAGCAGCTTATTTGACACAGATACGCAGTATTTT,CASSLFDTDTQYF
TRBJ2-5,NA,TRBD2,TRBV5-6,TGTGCCAGCAGCTTCCTCAGCGGGGAAGAGACCCAGTACTTC,CASSFLSGEETQYF
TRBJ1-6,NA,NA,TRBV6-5,TGTGCCAGCAGTTACTCGGGTCGGTCGGCCCTCCACTTT,CASSYSGRSALHF
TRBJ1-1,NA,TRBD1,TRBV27,TGTGCCAGCAGTTTAGGGACAGGGTTGCGCACTGAAGCTTTCTTT,CASSLGTGLRTEAFF
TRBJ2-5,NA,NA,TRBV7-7,TGTGCCAGCAGCCGAGGGCGTACGTCAGAGACCCAGTACTTC,CASSRGRTSETQYF
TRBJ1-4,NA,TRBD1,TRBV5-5,TGTGCCAGCAGCATTTCCGGGACAGGGAACGAAAAACTGTTTTTT,CASSISGTGNEKLFF
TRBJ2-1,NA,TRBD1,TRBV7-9,TGTGCCAGCAGCTTACCGGACAGGGATAATGAGCAGTTCTTC,CASSLPDRDNEQFF
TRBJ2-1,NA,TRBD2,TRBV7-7,TGTGCTAGCAGCTTAGGGCTAGCGGGGCCCAATGAGCAGTTCTTC,CASSLGLAGPNEQFF
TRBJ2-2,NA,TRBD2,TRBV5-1,TGCGCCAGCAGCCCGGGGACTAGCGGGGTCACCGGGGAGCTGTTTTTT,CASSPGTSGVTGELFF
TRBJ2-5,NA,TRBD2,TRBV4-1,TGCGCCAGCAGCCCCGGACCCTCCGGGGTAGCGGGCCAAGAGACCCAGTACTTC,CASSPGPSGVAGQETQYF
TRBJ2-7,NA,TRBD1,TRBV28,TGTGCCAGCAGATATCAAAGACAGGGGGCCCCCTACGAGCAGTACTTC,CASRYQRQGAPYEQYF
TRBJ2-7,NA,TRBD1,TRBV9,TGTGCCAGCAGCGAACAGGGGGGACGCTCCTACGAGCAGTACTTC,CASSEQGGRSYEQYF
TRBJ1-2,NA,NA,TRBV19,TGTGCCAGTAGTATCTTCTGGAGAGGGGACTATGGCTACACCTTC,CASSIFWRGDYGYTF
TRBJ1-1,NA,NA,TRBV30,TGTGCCTGGAGTCACGGCGGGGGCGAAGCTTTCTTT,CAWSHGGGEAFF
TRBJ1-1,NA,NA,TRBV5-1,TGCGCCAGCAGCCATAGCCCCGGTTCGGAGAACACTGAAGCTTTCTTT,CASSHSPGSENTEAFF
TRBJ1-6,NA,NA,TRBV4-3,TGCGCCAGCAGCCAGTTCCGGGATTATAATTCACCCCTCCACTTT,CASSQFRDYNSPLHF
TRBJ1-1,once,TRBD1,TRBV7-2,TGTGCCAGCAGCGAACCAGGGGGTATGGATGAAGCTTTCTTT,CASSEPGGMDEAFF
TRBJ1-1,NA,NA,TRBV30,TGTGCCTGGAGTGTACGTGGGGGGTTTACTGAAGCTTTCTTT,CAWSVRGGFTEAFF
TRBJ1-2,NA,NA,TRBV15,TGTGCCACCAGCAGAGACCCAGGACCATCCTATGGCTACACCTTC,CATSRDPGPSYGYTF
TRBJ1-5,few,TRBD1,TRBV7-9,TGTGCCAGCAACCAGGGGGGTCAGCCCCAGCATTTT,CASNQGGQPQHF
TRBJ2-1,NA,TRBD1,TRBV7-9,TGTGCCAGCAGCACCCCAGGGGGCGCGAGCGATGAGCAGTTCTTC,CASSTPGGASDEQFF
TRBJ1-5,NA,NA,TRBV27,TGTGCCAGCAGTCCGGAGGTTGATCAGCCCCAGCATTTT,CASSPEVDQPQHF
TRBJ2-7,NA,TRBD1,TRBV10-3,TGTGCCATCAGCGAAATACCCGGGACAGGGAACTACGAGCAGTACTTC,CAISEIPGTGNYEQYF
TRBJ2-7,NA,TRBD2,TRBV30,TGTGCCTGGAGTGTACACGGGGGGGTAATCGAGCAGTACTTC,CAWSVHGGVIEQYF
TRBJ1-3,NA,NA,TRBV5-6,TGTGCCAGCAGCTTCGGCAGGGTGAGAGGAAACACCATATATTTT,CASSFGRVRGNTIYF
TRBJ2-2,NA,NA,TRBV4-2,TGTGCCAGCAGCCAAGATGGAGGACCCGGGGAGCTGTTTTTT,CASSQDGGPGELFF
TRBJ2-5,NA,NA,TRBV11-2,TGTGCCAGCAGCTTAGAGCCCCCAGAGACCCAGTACTTC,CASSLEPPETQYF
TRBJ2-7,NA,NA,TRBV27,TGTGCCAGCAGTTTTATCGGCAGGGGAGGGGAGCAGTACTTC,CASSFIGRGGEQYF
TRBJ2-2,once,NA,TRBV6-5,TGTGCCAGCAGTTATCAGCCCGCGGTCGGGGAGCTGTTTTTT,CASSYQPAVGELFF